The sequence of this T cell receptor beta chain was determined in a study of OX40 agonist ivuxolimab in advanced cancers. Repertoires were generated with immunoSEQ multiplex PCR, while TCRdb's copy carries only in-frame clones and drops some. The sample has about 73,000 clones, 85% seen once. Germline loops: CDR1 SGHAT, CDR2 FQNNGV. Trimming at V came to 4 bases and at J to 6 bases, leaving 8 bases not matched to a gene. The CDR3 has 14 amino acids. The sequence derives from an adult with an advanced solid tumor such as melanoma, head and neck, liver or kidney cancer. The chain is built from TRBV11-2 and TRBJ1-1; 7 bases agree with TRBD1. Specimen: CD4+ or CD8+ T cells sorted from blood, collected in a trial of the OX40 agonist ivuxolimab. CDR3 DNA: TGTGCCAGCAGCTCAAGGGGGCTGGACCCTGAAGCTTTCTTT. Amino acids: CASSSRGLDPEAFF.